This T cell receptor (beta chain) was retrieved from a study of T cell repertoires in cytomegalovirus infection. Study at large: Public TCR beta signature analysis indicated the presence of both CMV infection and matching HLA type.

This clonotype was found a few times. What it binds is unknown. Using its own MiXCR run on the reads, TCRdb lists one record per CDR3 protein. The sample lists hundreds of thousands of distinct CDR3 sequences; 20% to 25% were seen once. Overall study findings and caveats: Dominating the ex vivo response were TCR beta clonotypes that were CMV-specific and HLA-C-restricted.

Germline CDR1 MGHRA, CDR2 YSYEKL. The CDR3 is 13 amino acids. The ends were cut back, 5 bases at V and 2 bases at J, with 9 bases in the middle. The receptor's source is a human donor in good health (CMV status not recorded). Some clones in this sample may be carry-over from other donors' samples. The V call is TRBV4-1, the J call TRBJ2-5; D is ambiguous. The sequencing sample was made of CD8+ T cells from PBMCs. CDR3 bases: TGCGCCAGCAGCGGCGACGGGCAAGAGACCCAGTACTTC. Amino acid sequence: CASSGDGQETQYF.